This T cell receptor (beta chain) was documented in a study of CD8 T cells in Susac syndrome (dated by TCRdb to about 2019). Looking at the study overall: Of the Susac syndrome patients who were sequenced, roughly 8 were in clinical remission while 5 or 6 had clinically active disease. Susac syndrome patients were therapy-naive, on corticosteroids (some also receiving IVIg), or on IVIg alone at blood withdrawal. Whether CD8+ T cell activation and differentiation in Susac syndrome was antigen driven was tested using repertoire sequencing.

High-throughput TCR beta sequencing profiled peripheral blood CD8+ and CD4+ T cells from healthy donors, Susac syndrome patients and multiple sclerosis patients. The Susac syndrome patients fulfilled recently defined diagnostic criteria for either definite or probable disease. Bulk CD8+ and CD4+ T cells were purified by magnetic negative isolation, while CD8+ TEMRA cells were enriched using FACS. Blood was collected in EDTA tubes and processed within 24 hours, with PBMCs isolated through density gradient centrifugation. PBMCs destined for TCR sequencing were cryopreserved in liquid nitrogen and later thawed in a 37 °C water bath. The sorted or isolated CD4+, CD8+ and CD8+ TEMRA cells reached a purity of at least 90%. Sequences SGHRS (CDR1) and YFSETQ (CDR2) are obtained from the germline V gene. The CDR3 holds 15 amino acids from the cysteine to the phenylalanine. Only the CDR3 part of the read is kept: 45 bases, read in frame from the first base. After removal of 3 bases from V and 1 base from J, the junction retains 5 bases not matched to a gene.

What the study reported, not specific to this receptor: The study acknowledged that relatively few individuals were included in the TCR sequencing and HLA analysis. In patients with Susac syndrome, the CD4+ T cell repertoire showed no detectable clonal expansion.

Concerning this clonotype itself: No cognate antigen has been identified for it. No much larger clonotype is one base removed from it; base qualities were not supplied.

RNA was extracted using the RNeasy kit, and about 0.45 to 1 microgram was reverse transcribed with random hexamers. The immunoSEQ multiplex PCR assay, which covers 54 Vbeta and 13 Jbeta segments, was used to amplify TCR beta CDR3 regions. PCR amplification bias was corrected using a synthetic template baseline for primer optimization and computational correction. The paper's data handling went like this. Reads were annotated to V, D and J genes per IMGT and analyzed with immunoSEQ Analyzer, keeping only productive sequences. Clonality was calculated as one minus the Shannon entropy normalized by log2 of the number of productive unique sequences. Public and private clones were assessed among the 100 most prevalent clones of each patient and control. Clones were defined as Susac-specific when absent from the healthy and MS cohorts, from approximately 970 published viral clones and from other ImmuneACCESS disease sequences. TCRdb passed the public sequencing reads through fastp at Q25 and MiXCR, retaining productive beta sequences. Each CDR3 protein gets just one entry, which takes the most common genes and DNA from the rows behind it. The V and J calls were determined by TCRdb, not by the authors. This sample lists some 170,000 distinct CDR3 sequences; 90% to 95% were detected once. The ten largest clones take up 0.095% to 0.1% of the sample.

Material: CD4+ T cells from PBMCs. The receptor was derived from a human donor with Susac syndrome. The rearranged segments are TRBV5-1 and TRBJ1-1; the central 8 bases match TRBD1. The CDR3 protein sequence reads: CASSSSTGENTEAFF. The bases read TGCGCCAGCAGCTCCTCGACAGGGGAGAACACTGAAGCTTTCTTT.